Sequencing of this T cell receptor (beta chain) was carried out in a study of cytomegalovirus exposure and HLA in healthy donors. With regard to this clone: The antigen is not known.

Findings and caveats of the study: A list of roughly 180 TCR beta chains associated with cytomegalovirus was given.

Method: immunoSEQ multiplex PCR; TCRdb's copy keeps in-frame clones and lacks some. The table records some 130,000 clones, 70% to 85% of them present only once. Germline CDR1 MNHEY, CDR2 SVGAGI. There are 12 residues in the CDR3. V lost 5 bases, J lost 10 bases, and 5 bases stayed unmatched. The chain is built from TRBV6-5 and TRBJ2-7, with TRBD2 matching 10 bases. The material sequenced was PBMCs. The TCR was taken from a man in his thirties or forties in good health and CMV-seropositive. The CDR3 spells CASSPSGGPQYF. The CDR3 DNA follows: TGTGCCAGCAGTCCTAGCGGGGGCCCACAGTACTTC.